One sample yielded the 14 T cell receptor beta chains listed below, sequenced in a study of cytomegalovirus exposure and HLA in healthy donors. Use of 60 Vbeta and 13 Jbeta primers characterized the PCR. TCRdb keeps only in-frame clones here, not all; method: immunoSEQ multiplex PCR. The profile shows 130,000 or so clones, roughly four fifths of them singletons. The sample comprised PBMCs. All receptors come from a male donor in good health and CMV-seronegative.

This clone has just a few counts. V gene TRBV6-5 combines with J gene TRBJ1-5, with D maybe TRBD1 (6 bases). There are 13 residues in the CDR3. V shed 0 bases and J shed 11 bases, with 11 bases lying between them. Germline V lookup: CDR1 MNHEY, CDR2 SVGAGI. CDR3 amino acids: CASSYSYREAQHF. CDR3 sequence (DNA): TGTGCCAGCAGTTACTCCTACAGGGAAGCCCAGCATTTT.

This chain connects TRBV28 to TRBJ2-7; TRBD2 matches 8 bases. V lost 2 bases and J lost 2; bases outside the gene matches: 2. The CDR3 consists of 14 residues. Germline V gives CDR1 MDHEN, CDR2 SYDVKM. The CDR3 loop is CASSLPGGPYEQYF. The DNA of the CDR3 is TGTGCCAGCAGTTTACCGGGAGGGCCCTACGAGCAGTACTTC.

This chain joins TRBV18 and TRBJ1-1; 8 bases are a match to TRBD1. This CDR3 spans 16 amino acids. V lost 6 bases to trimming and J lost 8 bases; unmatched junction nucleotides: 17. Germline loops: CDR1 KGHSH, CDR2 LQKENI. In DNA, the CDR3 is TGTGCCAGCTCGCCTACTCGCTACGGACAGGGACGGGAAGCTTTCTTT. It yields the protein CASSPTRYGQGREAFF.

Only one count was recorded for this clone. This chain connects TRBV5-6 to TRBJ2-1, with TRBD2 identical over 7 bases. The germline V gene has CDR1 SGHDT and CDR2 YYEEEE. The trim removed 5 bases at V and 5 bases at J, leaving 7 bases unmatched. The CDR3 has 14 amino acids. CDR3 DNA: TGTGCCAGCAGGGAGGGACTACGTGACAATGAGCAGTTCTTC. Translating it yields CASREGLRDNEQFF.

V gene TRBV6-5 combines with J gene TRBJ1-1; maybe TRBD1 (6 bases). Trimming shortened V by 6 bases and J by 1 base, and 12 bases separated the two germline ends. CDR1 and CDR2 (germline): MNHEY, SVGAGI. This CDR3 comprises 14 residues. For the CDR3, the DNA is TGTGCCAGCAGAATCAGGGGTTGGAACACTGAAGCTTTCTTT. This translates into CASRIRGWNTEAFF.

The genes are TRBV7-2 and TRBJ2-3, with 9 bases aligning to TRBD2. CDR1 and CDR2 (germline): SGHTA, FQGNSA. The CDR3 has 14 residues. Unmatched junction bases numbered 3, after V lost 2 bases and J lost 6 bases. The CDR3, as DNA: TGTGCCAGCAGCTTAAGCGGGAGGAGGGATACGCAGTATTTT. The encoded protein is CASSLSGRRDTQYF.

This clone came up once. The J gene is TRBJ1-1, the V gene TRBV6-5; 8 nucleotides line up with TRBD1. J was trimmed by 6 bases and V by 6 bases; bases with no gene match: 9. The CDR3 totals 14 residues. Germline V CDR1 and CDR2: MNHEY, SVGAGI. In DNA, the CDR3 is TGTGCCAGCAGCCTGGACAGGGACTACTCTGAAGCTTTCTTT. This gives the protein CASSLDRDYSEAFF.

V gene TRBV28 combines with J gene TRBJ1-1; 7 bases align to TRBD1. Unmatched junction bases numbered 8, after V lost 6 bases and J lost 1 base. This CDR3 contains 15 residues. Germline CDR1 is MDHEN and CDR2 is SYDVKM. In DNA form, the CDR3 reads TGTGCCAGCAGCCCACAGGGGACGGGGAACACTGAAGCTTTCTTT. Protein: CASSPQGTGNTEAFF.

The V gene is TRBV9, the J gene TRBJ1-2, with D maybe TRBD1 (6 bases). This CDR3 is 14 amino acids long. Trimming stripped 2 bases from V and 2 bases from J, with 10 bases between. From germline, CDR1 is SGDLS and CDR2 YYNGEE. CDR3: CASSVGQQNYGYTF. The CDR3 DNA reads TGTGCCAGCAGCGTCGGACAGCAAAACTATGGCTACACCTTC.

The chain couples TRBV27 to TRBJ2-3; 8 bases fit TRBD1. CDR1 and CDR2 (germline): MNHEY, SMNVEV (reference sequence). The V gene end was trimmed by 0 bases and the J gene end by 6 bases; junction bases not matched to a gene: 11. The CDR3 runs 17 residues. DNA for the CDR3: TGTGCCAGCAGTTTATCCCGGACAGGGCATATTGTGGATACGCAGTATTTT. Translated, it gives CASSLSRTGHIVDTQYF.

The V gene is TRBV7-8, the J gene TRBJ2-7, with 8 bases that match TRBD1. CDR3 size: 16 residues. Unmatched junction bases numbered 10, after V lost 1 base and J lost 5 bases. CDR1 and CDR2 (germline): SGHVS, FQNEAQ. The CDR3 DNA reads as TGTGCCAGCAGCTTAGTTAGGAGACAGGGGTTCGACGAGCAGTACTTC. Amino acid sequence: CASSLVRRQGFDEQYF.

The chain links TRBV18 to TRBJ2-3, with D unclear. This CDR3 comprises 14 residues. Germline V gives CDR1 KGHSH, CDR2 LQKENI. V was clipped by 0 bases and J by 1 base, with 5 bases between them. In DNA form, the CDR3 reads TGTGCCAGCTCACCACCCCAGGGCACAGATACGCAGTATTTT. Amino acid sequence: CASSPPQGTDTQYF.

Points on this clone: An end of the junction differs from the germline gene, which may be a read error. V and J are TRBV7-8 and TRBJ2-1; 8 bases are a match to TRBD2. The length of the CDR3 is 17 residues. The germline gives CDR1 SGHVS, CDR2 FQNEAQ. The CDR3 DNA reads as TGTGCCAGCAGCTTAAGTCTAGTAGCGGGACTCGGCAATGAGCGGTTCTTC. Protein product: CASSLSLVAGLGNERFF.

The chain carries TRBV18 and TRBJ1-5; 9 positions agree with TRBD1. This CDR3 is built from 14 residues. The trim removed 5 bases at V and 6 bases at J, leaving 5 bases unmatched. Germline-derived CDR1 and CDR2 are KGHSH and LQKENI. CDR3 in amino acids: CASSTTGGSQPQHF. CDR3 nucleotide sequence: TGTGCCAGCTCAACTACAGGGGGCTCTCAGCCCCAGCATTTT.